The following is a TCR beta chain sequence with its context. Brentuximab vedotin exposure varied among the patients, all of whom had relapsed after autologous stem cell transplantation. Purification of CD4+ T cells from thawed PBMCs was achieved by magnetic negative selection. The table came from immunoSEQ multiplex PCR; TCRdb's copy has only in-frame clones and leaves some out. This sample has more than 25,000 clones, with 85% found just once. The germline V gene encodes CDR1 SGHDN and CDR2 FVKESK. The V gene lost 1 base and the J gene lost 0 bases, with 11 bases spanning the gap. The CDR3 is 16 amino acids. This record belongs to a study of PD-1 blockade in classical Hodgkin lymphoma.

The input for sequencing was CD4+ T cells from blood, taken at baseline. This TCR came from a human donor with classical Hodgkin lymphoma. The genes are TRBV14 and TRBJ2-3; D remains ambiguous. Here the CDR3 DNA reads TGTGCCAGCAGCCAAGGTGCGATCTTTAGCACAGATACGCAGTATTTT. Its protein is CASSQGAIFSTDTQYF.